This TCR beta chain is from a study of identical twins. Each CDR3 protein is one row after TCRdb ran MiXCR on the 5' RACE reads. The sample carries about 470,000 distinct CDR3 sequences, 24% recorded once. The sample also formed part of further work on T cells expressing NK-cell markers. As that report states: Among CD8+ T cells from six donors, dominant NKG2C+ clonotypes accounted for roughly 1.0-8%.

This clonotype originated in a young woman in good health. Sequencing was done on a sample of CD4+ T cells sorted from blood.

The CDR3 DNA is TGCGCCAGCAGCATCAGCTCGTCCTCCTACAATGAGCAGTTCTTC. Amino acid sequence: CASSISSSSYNEQFF. The chain carries TRBV4-3 and TRBJ2-1; D is undetermined. V was pared by 5 bases and J by 0 bases, with 11 bases between. Germline V gene lookup returns CDR1 LGHNA and CDR2 YSLEER. The CDR3 covers 15 residues.